This T cell receptor beta chain was recovered during a study of identical twins. The CDR3 length is 17 residues. Trimming cost V 7 bases and J 3 bases, with 24 bases left between them. Germline values: CDR1 MNHEY, CDR2 SMNVEV (reference sequence). One entry per CDR3 protein, called by TCRdb with MiXCR from the 5' RACE reads. The data contain fewer than 550,000 distinct CDR3 sequences, 13% to 15% of them singletons. All of the donors were Caucasians in good health. The same sample was also used in a study of yellow fever vaccine responses in identical twins.

This sequence originates from a woman aged 18 to 35 in good health. The chain couples TRBV27 to TRBJ1-1; D gene ambiguous. The sample comprised CD4+ T cells sorted from blood. The CDR3 DNA is TGTGCCAGCATCTCCCTTGGGAATCGGGGAGGGTACACTGAAGCTTTCTTT. It encodes CASISLGNRGGYTEAFF.